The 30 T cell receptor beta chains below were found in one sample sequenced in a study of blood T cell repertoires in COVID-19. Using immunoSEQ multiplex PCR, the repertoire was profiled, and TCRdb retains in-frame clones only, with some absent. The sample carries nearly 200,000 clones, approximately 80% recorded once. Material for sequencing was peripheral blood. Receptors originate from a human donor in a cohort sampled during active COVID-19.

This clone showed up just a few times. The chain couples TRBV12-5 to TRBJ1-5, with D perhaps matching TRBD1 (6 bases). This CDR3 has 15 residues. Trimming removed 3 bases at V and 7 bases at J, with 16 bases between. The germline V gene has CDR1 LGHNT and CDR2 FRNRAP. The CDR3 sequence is CASGLAPGQGQPQHF. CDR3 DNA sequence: TGTGCTAGTGGTTTAGCTCCGGGACAAGGACAGCCCCAGCATTTT.

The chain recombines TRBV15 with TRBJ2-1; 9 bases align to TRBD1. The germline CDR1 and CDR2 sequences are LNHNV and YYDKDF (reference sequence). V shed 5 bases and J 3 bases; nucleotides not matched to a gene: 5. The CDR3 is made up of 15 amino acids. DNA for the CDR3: TGTGCCACCAGCTGGGACAGGGTCGACTACAATGAGCAGTTCTTC. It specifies CATSWDRVDYNEQFF. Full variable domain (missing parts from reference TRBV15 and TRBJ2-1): DAMVIQNPRYQVTQFGKPVTLSCSQTLNHNVMYWYQQKSSQAPKLLFHYYDKDFNNEADTPDNFQSRRPNTSFCFLDIRSPGLGDTAMYLCATSWDRVDYNEQFFGPGTRLTVL.

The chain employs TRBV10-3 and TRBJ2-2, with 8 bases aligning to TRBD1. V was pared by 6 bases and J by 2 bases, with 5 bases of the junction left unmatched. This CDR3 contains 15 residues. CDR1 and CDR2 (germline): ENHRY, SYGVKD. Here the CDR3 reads CAIRPGGLNTGELFF. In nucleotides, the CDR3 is TGTGCCATCAGACCAGGGGGCCTAAACACCGGGGAGCTGTTTTTT.

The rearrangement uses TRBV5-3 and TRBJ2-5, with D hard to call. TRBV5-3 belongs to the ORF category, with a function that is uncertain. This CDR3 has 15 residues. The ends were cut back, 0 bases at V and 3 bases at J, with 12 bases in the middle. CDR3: CARSLERLKKETQYF. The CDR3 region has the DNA TGTGCCAGAAGCTTGGAGCGTCTAAAAAAAGAGACCCAGTACTTC.

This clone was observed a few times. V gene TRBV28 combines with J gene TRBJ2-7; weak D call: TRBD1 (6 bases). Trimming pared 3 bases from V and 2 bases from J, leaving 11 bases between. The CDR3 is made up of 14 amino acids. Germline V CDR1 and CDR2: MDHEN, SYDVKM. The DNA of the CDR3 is TGTGCCAGCAGTTTCCCAGGGGTTCCCTACGAGCAGTACTTC. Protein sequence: CASSFPGVPYEQYF. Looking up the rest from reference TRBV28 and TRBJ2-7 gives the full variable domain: DVKVTQSSRYLVKRTGEKVFLECVQDMDHENMFWYRQDPGLGLRLIYFSYDVKMKEKGDIPEGYSVSREKKERFSLILESASTNQTSMYLCASSFPGVPYEQYFGPGTRLTVT.

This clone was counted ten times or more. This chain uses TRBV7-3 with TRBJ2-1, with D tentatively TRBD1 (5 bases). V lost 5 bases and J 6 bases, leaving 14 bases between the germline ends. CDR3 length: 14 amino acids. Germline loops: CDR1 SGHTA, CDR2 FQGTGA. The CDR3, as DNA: TGTGCCAGCAGCATAATTCAGGGTTCCAATGAGCAGTTCTTC. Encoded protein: CASSIIQGSNEQFF.

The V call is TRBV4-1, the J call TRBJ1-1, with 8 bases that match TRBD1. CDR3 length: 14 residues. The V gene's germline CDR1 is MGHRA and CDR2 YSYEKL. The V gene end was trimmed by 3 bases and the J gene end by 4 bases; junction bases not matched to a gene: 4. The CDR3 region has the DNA TGCGCCAGCAGCCAGGACAGGGAGAGCACTGAAGCTTTCTTT. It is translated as CASSQDRESTEAFF.

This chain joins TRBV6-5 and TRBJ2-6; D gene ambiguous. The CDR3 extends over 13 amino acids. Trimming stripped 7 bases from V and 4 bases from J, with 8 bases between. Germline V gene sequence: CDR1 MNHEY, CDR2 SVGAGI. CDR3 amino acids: CASIFGGANVLTF. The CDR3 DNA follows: TGTGCCAGCATTTTCGGGGGGGCCAACGTCCTGACTTTC.

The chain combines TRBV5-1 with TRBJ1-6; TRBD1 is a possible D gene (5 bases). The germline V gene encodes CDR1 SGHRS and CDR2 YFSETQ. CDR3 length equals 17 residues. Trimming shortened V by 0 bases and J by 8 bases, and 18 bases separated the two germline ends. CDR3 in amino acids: CASSLGRGLGKDSPLHF. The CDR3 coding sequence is TGCGCCAGCAGCTTGGGCCGGGGGTTGGGGAAAGATTCACCCCTCCACTTT.

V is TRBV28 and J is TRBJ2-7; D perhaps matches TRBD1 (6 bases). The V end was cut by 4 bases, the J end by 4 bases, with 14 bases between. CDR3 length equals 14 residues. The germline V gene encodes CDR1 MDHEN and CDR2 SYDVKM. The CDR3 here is CASSSGPGVYEQYF. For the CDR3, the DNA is TGTGCCAGCAGTTCCGGGCCAGGGGTTTACGAGCAGTACTTC.

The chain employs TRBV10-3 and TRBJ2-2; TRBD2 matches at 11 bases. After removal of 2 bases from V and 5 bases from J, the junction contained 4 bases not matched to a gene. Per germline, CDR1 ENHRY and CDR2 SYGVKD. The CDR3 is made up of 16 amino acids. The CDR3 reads CAISEGLAGGTGELFF. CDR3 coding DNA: TGTGCCATCAGTGAGGGACTAGCGGGCGGTACCGGGGAGCTGTTTTTT.

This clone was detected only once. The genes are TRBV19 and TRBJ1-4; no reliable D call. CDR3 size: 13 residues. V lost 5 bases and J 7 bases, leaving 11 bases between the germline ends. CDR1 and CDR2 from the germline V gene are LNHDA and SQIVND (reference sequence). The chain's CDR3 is CASSQVVGEKLFF. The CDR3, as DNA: TGTGCCAGTAGTCAGGTGGTCGGTGAAAAACTGTTTTTT.

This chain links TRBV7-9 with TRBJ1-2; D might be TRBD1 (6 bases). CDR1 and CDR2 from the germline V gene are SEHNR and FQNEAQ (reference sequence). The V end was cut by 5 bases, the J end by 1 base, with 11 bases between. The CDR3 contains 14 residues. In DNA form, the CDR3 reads TGTGCCAGCAGCGTGACAGGTGGTAACTATGGCTACACCTTC. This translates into CASSVTGGNYGYTF.

The CDR3 is CASSFTTSGANVLTF. In DNA, the CDR3 is TGCGCCAGCAGCTTTACAACCTCTGGGGCCAACGTCCTGACTTTC. The chain has TRBV5-1 and TRBJ2-6; D is unclear. Germline V gene sequence: CDR1 SGHRS, CDR2 YFSETQ. The CDR3 spans 15 residues. V shed 2 bases and J shed 0 bases, with 6 bases lying between them.

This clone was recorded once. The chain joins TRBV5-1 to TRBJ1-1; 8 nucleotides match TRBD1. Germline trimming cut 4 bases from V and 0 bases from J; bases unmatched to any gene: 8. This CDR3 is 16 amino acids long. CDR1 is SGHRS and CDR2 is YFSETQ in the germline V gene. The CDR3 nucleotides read TGCGCCAGCAGCAGCAGACAGGGGTCAATGAACACTGAAGCTTTCTTT. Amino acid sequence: CASSSRQGSMNTEAFF.

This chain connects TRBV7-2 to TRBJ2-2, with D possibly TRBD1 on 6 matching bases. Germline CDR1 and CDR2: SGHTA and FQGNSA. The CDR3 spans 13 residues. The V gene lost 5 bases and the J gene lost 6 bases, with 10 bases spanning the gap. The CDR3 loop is CASSLTGPGELFF. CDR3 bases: TGTGCCAGCAGCCTTACAGGGCCCGGGGAGCTGTTTTTT.

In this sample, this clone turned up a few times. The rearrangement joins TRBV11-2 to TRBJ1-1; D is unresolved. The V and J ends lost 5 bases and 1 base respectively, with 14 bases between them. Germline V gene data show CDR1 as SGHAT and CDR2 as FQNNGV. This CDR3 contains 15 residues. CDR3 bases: TGTGCCAGCAGCCCCACCGGGCGGGGGAACACTGAAGCTTTCTTT. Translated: CASSPTGRGNTEAFF.

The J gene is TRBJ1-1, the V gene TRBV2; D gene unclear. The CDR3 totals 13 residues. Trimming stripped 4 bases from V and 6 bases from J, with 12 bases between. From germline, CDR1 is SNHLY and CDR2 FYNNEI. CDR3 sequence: CASSVAGWAEAFF. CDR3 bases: TGTGCCAGCAGTGTCGCGGGGTGGGCTGAAGCTTTCTTT.

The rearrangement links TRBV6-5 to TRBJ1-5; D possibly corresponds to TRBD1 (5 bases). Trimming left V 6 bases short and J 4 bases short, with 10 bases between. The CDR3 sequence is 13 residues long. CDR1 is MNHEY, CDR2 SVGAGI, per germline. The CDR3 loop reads CASRADRNQPQHF. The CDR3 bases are TGTGCCAGCAGGGCTGACAGAAATCAGCCCCAGCATTTT.

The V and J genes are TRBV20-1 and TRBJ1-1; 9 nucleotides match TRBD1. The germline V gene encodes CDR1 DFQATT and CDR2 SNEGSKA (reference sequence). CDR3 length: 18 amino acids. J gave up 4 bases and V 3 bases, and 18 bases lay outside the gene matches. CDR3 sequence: CSASGHRDRVFRATEAFF. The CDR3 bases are TGCAGTGCTAGTGGCCACCGGGACAGGGTTTTTCGGGCCACTGAAGCTTTCTTT.

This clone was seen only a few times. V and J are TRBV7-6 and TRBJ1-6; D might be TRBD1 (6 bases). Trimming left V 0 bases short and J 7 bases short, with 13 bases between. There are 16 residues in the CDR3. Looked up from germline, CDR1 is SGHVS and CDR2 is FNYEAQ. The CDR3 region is CASSLAPRGGNSPLHF. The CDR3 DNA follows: TGTGCCAGCAGCTTAGCCCCCAGGGGTGGCAATTCACCCCTCCACTTT.

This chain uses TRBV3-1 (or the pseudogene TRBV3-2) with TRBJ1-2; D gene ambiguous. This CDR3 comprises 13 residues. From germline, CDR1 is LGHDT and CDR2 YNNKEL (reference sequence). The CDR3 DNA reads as TGTGCAGCAAGCTCTACTCCCGGTAATGGCTACACCTTC. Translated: CAASSTPGNGYTF.

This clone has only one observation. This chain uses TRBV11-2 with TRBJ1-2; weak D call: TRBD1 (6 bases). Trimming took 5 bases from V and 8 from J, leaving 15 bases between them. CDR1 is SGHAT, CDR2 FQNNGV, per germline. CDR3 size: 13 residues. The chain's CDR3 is CASSLGQGLGYTF. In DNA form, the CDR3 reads TGTGCCAGCAGCCTGGGGCAGGGGCTCGGCTACACCTTC.

CDR3 residues: CASSPVVRGSYEQYF. The CDR3 coding sequence is TGTGCCAGTAGCCCAGTGGTAAGGGGCAGCTACGAGCAGTACTTC. The chain couples TRBV19 to TRBJ2-7, with D possibly TRBD1 on 5 matching bases. Germline CDR1 LNHDA, CDR2 SQIVND (reference sequence). V was clipped by 6 bases and J by 3 bases, with 18 bases between them. The CDR3 runs 15 residues.

The CDR3 sequence: CASTNSDRSQPQHF. The CDR3, as DNA: TGTGCCAGCACGAATTCTGACAGGAGCCAGCCCCAGCATTTT. The rearrangement links TRBV2 to TRBJ1-5; D possibly corresponds to TRBD1 (6 bases). CDR1 is SNHLY, CDR2 FYNNEI, per germline. V lost 7 bases and J lost 7, with 17 bases in between. The CDR3 runs 14 residues.

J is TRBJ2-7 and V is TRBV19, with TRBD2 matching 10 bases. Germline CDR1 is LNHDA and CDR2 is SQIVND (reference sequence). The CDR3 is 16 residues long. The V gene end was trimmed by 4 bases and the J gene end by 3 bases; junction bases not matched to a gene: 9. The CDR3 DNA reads TGTGCCAGTAGTAAGGAGATCACTAGCGGGGTCTACGAGCAGTACTTC. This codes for CASSKEITSGVYEQYF.

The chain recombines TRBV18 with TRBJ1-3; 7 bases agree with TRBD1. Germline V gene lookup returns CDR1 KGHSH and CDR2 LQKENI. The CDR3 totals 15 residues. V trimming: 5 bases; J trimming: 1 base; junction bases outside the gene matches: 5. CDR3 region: CASSGDRRSGNTIYF. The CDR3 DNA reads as TGTGCCAGCTCAGGGGACAGAAGGTCTGGAAACACCATATATTTT. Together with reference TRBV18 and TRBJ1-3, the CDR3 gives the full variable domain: NAGVMQNPRHLVRRRGQEARLRCSPMKGHSHVYWYRQLPEEGLKFMVYLQKENIIDESGMPKERFSAEFPKEGPSILRIQQVVRGDSAAYFCASSGDRRSGNTIYFGEGSWLTVV.

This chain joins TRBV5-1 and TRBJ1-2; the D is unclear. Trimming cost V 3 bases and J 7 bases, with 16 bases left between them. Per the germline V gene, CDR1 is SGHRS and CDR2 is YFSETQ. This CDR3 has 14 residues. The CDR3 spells CASSWGEGKGGYTF. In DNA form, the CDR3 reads TGCGCCAGCAGCTGGGGAGAAGGGAAAGGTGGCTACACCTTC.

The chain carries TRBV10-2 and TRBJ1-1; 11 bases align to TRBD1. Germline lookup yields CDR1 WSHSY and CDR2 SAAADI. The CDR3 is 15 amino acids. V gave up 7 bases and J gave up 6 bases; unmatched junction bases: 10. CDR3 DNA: TGCGCCAGCACCAGAGGACAGGGGGCGCCCGCTGAAGCTTTCTTT. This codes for CASTRGQGAPAEAFF.

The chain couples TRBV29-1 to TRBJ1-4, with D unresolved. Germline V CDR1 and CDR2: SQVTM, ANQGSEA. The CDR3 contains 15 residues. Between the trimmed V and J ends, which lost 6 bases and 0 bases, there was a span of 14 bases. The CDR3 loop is CSVTPRGTTNEKLFF. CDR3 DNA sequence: TGCAGCGTGACGCCCCGAGGGACAACTAATGAAAAACTGTTTTTT.